This is a list of T cell receptor beta chains from one sample in a study of T cell repertoires in cytomegalovirus infection. For these TCRs, the target antigens are not known. TCRdb redid the calling of the reads with MiXCR, one entry per CDR3 protein. The sample comprises about 130,000 distinct CDR3 sequences, approximately 24% of which are singletons, and almost 35% rests with the top ten. The sequenced sample was PBMCs, sequenced either directly or after in vitro stimulation (not recorded which). These receptors all stem from a human donor in good health (CMV status not recorded). Some clones in this sample may be carry-over from other donors' samples. The CDR3 runs from the conserved cysteine through the conserved F or W. A D gene is named only where the DNA matches it firmly. Expanded clones are given a class, and other clones once, few, many or no size at all.

j_call,v_call,clone_size,d_call,cdr3_aa,cdr3_nt
TRBJ2-1,TRBV4-1,.,.,CASSQESTQTYNEQFF,TGCGCCAGCAGCCAAGAATCGACACAAACTTACAATGAGCAGTTCTTC
TRBJ1-1,TRBV29-1,few,TRBD1,CSAEGQENTEAFF,TGCAGCGCCGAGGGACAGGAGAACACTGAAGCTTTCTTT
TRBJ1-5,TRBV7-9,few,.,CASSAGSSREPQHF,TGTGCCAGCAGCGCAGGTTCCTCCAGGGAGCCCCAGCATTTT
TRBJ1-2,TRBV20-1,.,.,CSAVTSNYGYTF,TGCAGTGCAGTAACCTCTAACTATGGCTACACCTTC
TRBJ1-3,TRBV7-2,few,.,CASSLGRPYSGNTIYF,TGTGCCAGCAGCCTCGGACGGCCTTACTCTGGAAACACCATATATTTT
TRBJ2-7,TRBV18,many,.,CASSPGTGDYEQYF,TGTGCCAGCTCACCGGGTACAGGAGACTACGAGCAGTACTTC
TRBJ2-3,TRBV10-3,.,TRBD2,CAISADTAGGTDTQYF,TGTGCCATCAGTGCAGACACAGCGGGAGGGACAGATACGCAGTATTTT
TRBJ1-5,TRBV7-2,many,.,CASSLEAGRSNQPQHF,TGTGCCAGCAGCTTAGAGGCAGGGAGGAGCAATCAGCCCCAGCATTTT
TRBJ1-2,TRBV7-8,few,.,CASSLATGANYGYTF,TGTGCCAGCAGCTTAGCCACAGGAGCTAACTATGGCTACACCTTC
TRBJ1-2,TRBV19,.,TRBD1,CASSPGGRGLYGYTF,TGTGCCAGTAGTCCGGGAGGCAGGGGGCTTTATGGCTACACCTTC
TRBJ2-7,TRBV7-6,once,TRBD1,CVTLAPGQGPDEQYF,TGTGTAACCCTCGCACCGGGACAGGGTCCCGACGAGCAGTACTTC
TRBJ2-1,TRBV11-1,.,.,CASAQIDELFF,TGTGCCAGCGCCCAGATCGATGAGCTGTTCTTC
TRBJ1-4,TRBV20-1,.,.,CSASSGFEKLFF,TGCAGTGCTAGTTCAGGGTTTGAAAAACTGTTTTTT
TRBJ2-1,TRBV12-3/TRBV12-4,.,TRBD2,CASTLAGGPVNEQFF,TGTGCCAGCACCCTAGCGGGAGGGCCTGTCAATGAGCAGTTCTTC
TRBJ2-6,TRBV6-2/TRBV6-3,.,TRBD1,CASRPPGQGFTGANVLTF,TGTGCCAGCAGACCTCCGGGACAGGGATTTACTGGGGCCAACGTCCTGACTTTC
TRBJ2-2,TRBV6-2/TRBV6-3,few,.,CASSYIKSTGELFF,TGTGCCAGCAGTTACATTAAGAGCACCGGGGAGCTGTTTTTT
TRBJ2-5,TRBV7-2,medium-sized,.,CASSGTGQLQETQYF,TGTGCCAGCAGCGGAACCGGACAGCTCCAAGAGACCCAGTACTTC
TRBJ1-4,TRBV4-1,few,.,CASSQDYGASTNEKLFF,TGCGCCAGCAGCCAAGATTACGGGGCATCAACTAATGAAAAACTGTTTTTT
TRBJ2-7,TRBV5-1,few,TRBD2,CASSSGLAANEQYF,TGCGCCAGCAGCTCAGGACTAGCGGCTAACGAGCAGTACTTC
TRBJ2-3,TRBV7-2,.,TRBD2,CASSSPGTSATDTQYF,TGTGCCAGCAGTTCGCCGGGGACTAGTGCCACAGATACGCAGTATTTT
TRBJ2-5,TRBV20-1,.,.,CSASQTAGETQYF,TGCAGTGCTAGCCAAACAGCCGGGGAGACCCAGTACTTC
TRBJ2-2,TRBV5-1,.,.,CASSFSVGNTGELFF,TGCGCCAGCAGCTTTTCTGTCGGGAACACCGGGGAGCTGTTTTTT
TRBJ2-2,TRBV27,many,TRBD2,CASNLAGGSTGELFF,TGTGCCAGCAATCTAGCGGGAGGCAGCACCGGGGAGCTGTTTTTT
TRBJ2-5,TRBV6-6,.,.,CASSYFRRSQETQYF,TGTGCCAGCAGTTACTTTAGACGGTCCCAAGAGACCCAGTACTTC
TRBJ2-1,TRBV4-2,.,.,CASSRTLGGLYNEQFF,TGTGCCAGCAGCCGGACCCTAGGGGGACTCTACAATGAGCAGTTCTTC
TRBJ2-1,TRBV7-2,.,TRBD2,CASSRLATYNEQFF,TGTGCCAGCAGCCGACTAGCGACCTACAATGAGCAGTTCTTC
TRBJ1-2,TRBV20-1,.,TRBD1,CSARELWDRVYTF,TGCAGTGCTAGAGAGCTATGGGACAGGGTTTACACCTTC
TRBJ2-2,TRBV6-6,.,.,CASSSTRDTGELFF,TGTGCCAGCAGTTCGACTAGAGATACCGGGGAGCTGTTTTTT
TRBJ1-2,TRBV19,many,TRBD1,CASSPSTGTNYGYTF,TGTGCCAGTAGTCCTTCGACAGGGACTAACTATGGCTACACCTTC
TRBJ2-3,TRBV12-3/TRBV12-4,few,.,CASGTTSDTQYF,TGTGCCAGCGGGACAACATCAGATACGCAGTATTTT
TRBJ2-7,TRBV7-2,many,.,CASSSQPGLSSFEQYF,TGTGCCAGCAGCTCGCAGCCCGGGCTATCCTCGTTCGAGCAGTACTTC